This is a list of T cell receptor beta chains from one sample in a study of shared clonotypes between healthy human individuals. The assay was immunoSEQ multiplex PCR, and TCRdb's table has in-frame clones only and misses some. The table has some 2,500,000 clones, under 95% seen once. The sequenced sample consisted of naive CD4+ T cells from PBMCs. The receptors stem from a man younger than 35 in good health. Some clones in this sample may be carry-over from other donors' samples. Each CDR3 is given with its conserved first and last residue.

cdr3_length | v_call | cdr3_aa
16 | TRBV19 | CASSGGTGGARYEQFF
15 | TRBV7-3 | CASSLSQDSTDTQYF
18 | TRBV10-2 | CASRMGLAEPPPYNEQFF
14 | TRBV7-3 | CASSLTGGPYGYTF
13 | TRBV6-5 | CASSYRDGYGYTF
17 | TRBV6-1 | CASSEAGRLSGANVLTF
15 | TRBV9 | CASSLRGDSYNEQFF
16 | TRBV30 | CAWGRGRVRSNEKLFF
14 | TRBV29-1 | CSVEVMGRNEKLFF
12 | TRBV7-9 | CASSFGGILKDF
15 | TRBV7-9 | CASSLPGQGYNEQFF
15 | TRBV5-5 | CASSVSGTPYNEQFF
14 | TRBV29-1 | CSVEGGGLDYGYTF
14 | TRBV7-2 | CASSEQTGESEQYF